The 21 T cell receptor beta chains below come from one sample, sequenced in a study of blood T cell repertoires in COVID-19. Repertoires were generated with immunoSEQ multiplex PCR, while TCRdb's copy carries only in-frame clones and drops some. The sample lists some 70,000 clones, 85% to 90% occurring once. Input material: peripheral blood. The receptors derive from a woman of 80 years or more with active COVID-19.

V is TRBV5-8 and J is TRBJ2-4, with TRBD2 matching over 10 bases. The CDR3 runs to 14 residues. V trimming: 4 bases; J trimming: 8 bases; junction bases outside the gene matches: 6. In germline, CDR1 is SGHTS, CDR2 YDEGEE. CDR3 sequence (DNA): TGTGCCAGCAGCACACCTAGCGGGAGTGACATTCAGTACTTC. Its protein product is CASSTPSGSDIQYF. The whole variable domain, filled in from reference TRBV5-8 and TRBJ2-4, reads EAGVTQSPTHLIKTRGQQATLRCSPISGHTSVYWYQQALGLGLQFLLWYDEGEERNRGNFPPRFSGRQFPNYSSELNVNALELEDSALYLCASSTPSGSDIQYFGAGTRLSVL.

V and J are TRBV7-7 and TRBJ2-1; D perhaps matches TRBD2 (5 bases). The V gene's germline CDR1 is SSHAT and CDR2 FNYEAQ (reference sequence). V shed 1 base and J shed 11 bases, with 12 bases lying between them. The CDR3 sequence is 13 residues long. The CDR3 DNA sequence: TGTGCCAGCAGCTTAGGTGAGGCTAGCAAGCAGTTCTTC. Translated: CASSLGEASKQFF.

The J gene is TRBJ1-3, the V gene TRBV28; D is uncertain. From germline, CDR1 is MDHEN and CDR2 SYDVKM. The CDR3 is 14 amino acids. V was clipped by 3 bases and J by 0 bases, with 6 bases between them. The chain's CDR3 is CASSFGSSGNTIYF. The CDR3, as DNA: TGTGCCAGCAGTTTCGGGAGCTCTGGAAACACCATATATTTT.

This clone was detected once. This chain joins TRBV27 and TRBJ2-3; maybe TRBD1 (7 bases). The CDR3 is 14 residues long. The V end was cut by 3 bases, the J end by 4 bases, with 11 bases between. The germline CDR1 and CDR2 sequences are MNHEY and SMNVEV (reference sequence). DNA for the CDR3: TGTGCCAGCAGTTTTTTCAGGGGGGCAGATACGCAGTATTTT. The encoded protein is CASSFFRGADTQYF.

This chain links TRBV3-1 (or the pseudogene TRBV3-2) with TRBJ2-7; the D is unclear. Germline lookup yields CDR1 LGHDT and CDR2 YNNKEL (reference sequence). This CDR3 comprises 15 residues. Trimming shortened V by 0 bases and J by 1 base, and 10 bases separated the two germline ends. The CDR3 protein is CASSQDVSVSYEQYF. Written as DNA, the CDR3 is TGTGCCAGCAGCCAAGATGTAAGCGTTTCCTACGAGCAGTACTTC.

The genes are TRBV5-5 and TRBJ2-7, with a tentative D call TRBD1 (5 bases). Trimming removed 2 bases at V and 2 bases at J, with 14 bases between. The CDR3 runs to 15 residues. The germline CDR1 and CDR2 sequences are SGHKS and YYEKEE (reference sequence). This CDR3 reads CASSFGHTGTYEQYF. The CDR3 nucleotides are TGTGCCAGCAGCTTTGGACATACCGGCACCTACGAGCAGTACTTC.

The sample holds one count of this clone. The rearrangement links TRBV7-2 to TRBJ2-7; 9 bases line up with TRBD2. With V trimmed by 4 bases and J by 6 bases, 7 bases remained unmatched. Germline-derived CDR1 and CDR2 are SGHTA and FQGNSA. The CDR3 covers 14 residues. Here the CDR3 DNA reads TGTGCCAGCAGCTCATTAGCGGGAGTGGGCGAGCAGTACTTC. Translation gives CASSSLAGVGEQYF.

The V gene is TRBV7-2, the J gene TRBJ2-7; TRBD1 aligns across 7 bases. The CDR3 length is 12 residues. The trim removed 5 bases at V and 7 bases at J, leaving 5 bases unmatched. Germline V CDR1 and CDR2: SGHTA, FQGNSA. CDR3 region: CASSQGGWEQYF. The CDR3 DNA follows: TGTGCCAGCAGCCAAGGGGGCTGGGAGCAGTACTTC.

The CDR3 DNA reads TGTGCCAGCAGCCAGAACAGGGATAAGTTCTATGGCTACACCTTC. Amino acid sequence: CASSQNRDKFYGYTF. The chain recombines TRBV7-2 with TRBJ1-2; a possible D gene is TRBD1 (6 bases). Trimming left V 5 bases short and J 4 bases short, with 17 bases between. Germline V gene data show CDR1 as SGHTA and CDR2 as FQGNSA. The length of the CDR3 is 15 residues.

This sequence joins TRBV28 and TRBJ2-5, with D perhaps TRBD2 (5 bases). Germline V lookup: CDR1 MDHEN, CDR2 SYDVKM. V gave up 2 bases and J gave up 5 bases, with 12 bases separating them. The CDR3 consists of 14 residues. The CDR3, as DNA: TGTGCCAGCAGTTTAATCTTCTCGGGGGAGACCCAGTACTTC. It specifies CASSLIFSGETQYF.

The rearrangement joins TRBV5-6 to TRBJ1-6; 9 bases are a match to TRBD1. Per the germline V gene, CDR1 is SGHDT and CDR2 is YYEEEE. The junction had 1 base not matched to a gene; V was cut back by 3 bases and J by 6 bases. CDR3 length: 14 amino acids. The CDR3 loop reads CASSSGQGNSPLHF. Here the CDR3 DNA reads TGTGCCAGCAGCTCGGGACAGGGTAATTCACCCCTCCACTTT.

V gene TRBV5-1 combines with J gene TRBJ2-5, with a weak D call TRBD1 (5 bases). Trimming removed 4 bases at V and 5 bases at J, with 12 bases between. Per the germline V gene, CDR1 is SGHRS and CDR2 is YFSETQ. The CDR3 extends over 13 amino acids. The CDR3 DNA sequence: TGCGCCAGCAGCCGACAAGGGGCGGAGACCCAGTACTTC. Amino acids: CASSRQGAETQYF. Filled out from reference TRBV5-1 and TRBJ2-5, the complete variable domain reads KAGVTQTPRYLIKTRGQQVTLSCSPISGHRSVSWYQQTPGQGLQFLFEYFSETQRNKGNFPGRFSGRQFSNSRSEMNVSTLELGDSALYLCASSRQGAETQYFGPGTRLLVL.

The genes are TRBV5-1 and TRBJ1-4; D is possibly TRBD1 (5 bases). Trimming took 4 bases from V and 8 from J, leaving 18 bases between them. The CDR3 contains 15 residues. The germline V gene encodes CDR1 SGHRS and CDR2 YFSETQ. Here the CDR3 reads CASSGGGPGGEKLFF. The CDR3 DNA reads TGCGCCAGCAGCGGCGGGGGTCCAGGCGGGGAAAAACTGTTTTTT.

This chain joins TRBV7-3 and TRBJ2-1; 14 nucleotides align to TRBD2. V dropped 4 bases and J dropped 0; count of bases not matched to a gene: 2. The CDR3 runs to 17 residues. Germline-derived CDR1 and CDR2 are SGHTA and FQGTGA. CDR3 sequence reads: CASSSGLAGVSYNEQFF. Here the CDR3 DNA reads TGTGCCAGCAGCTCGGGACTAGCGGGAGTCTCCTACAATGAGCAGTTCTTC.

CDR3 nucleotides: TGTGCCAGCACAAGGGCGGTAGCGGGAGGAGAGACCCAGTACTTC. Translated: CASTRAVAGGETQYF. The chain has TRBV28 and TRBJ2-5; 10 bases are shared with TRBD2. Germline CDR1 reads MDHEN; CDR2 reads SYDVKM. Trimming removed 7 bases from V and 4 bases from J; junction bases left unmatched: 9. This CDR3 is built from 15 residues.

The J gene is TRBJ1-2, the V gene TRBV7-2; D may be TRBD1 (6 bases). V lost 4 bases and J 2 bases, leaving 11 bases between the germline ends. CDR3 length: 14 residues. Germline assignment: CDR1 SGHTA and CDR2 FQGNSA. The CDR3 spells CASSYDRQNYGYTF. The CDR3 DNA reads as TGTGCCAGCAGCTACGACAGGCAGAACTATGGCTACACCTTC.

The chain is built from TRBV11-3 and TRBJ2-1; weak D call: TRBD2 (6 bases). CDR3 length: 12 residues. V lost 5 bases and J 6 bases, leaving 8 bases between the germline ends. The germline gives CDR1 SGHNT, CDR2 YENEEA. The CDR3 DNA is TGTGCCAGCAGCCCCGGGGGCAATGAGCAGTTCTTC. Protein product: CASSPGGNEQFF.

This chain connects TRBV5-1 to TRBJ2-3; TRBD1 agrees at 7 bases. Per germline, CDR1 SGHRS and CDR2 YFSETQ. The CDR3 spans 17 residues. Trimming took 0 bases from V and 4 from J; bases not matched to a gene: 11. The CDR3 sequence: CASSLETGARRADTQYF. The CDR3 DNA sequence: TGCGCCAGCAGCTTGGAAACAGGGGCCCGACGAGCAGATACGCAGTATTTT.

This chain links TRBV15 with TRBJ2-1; maybe TRBD2 (5 bases). CDR1 and CDR2 from the germline V gene are LNHNV and YYDKDF (reference sequence). Between the trimmed V and J ends, which lost 1 base and 8 bases, there was a span of 18 bases. The CDR3 spans 16 residues. The CDR3 coding sequence is TGTGCCACCAGCAGAGTCCGGGGTATTGGGTTCGATGAGCAGTTCTTC. Translation gives CATSRVRGIGFDEQFF.

V is TRBV28 and J is TRBJ1-2, with TRBD1 as a possible D gene (6 bases). Trimming left V 6 bases short and J 0 bases short, with 11 bases between. Looked up from germline, CDR1 is MDHEN and CDR2 is SYDVKM. The CDR3 is 14 residues long. The CDR3 reads CASSTGLSNYGYTF. CDR3 nucleotides: TGTGCCAGCAGCACAGGGTTATCTAACTATGGCTACACCTTC.

The chain is built from TRBV20-1 and TRBJ2-3; D is possibly TRBD1 (6 bases). The V end lost 3 bases, the J end lost 2 bases, and 18 bases lay between the germline ends. Germline V CDR1 and CDR2: DFQATT, SNEGSKA (reference sequence). CDR3 length: 16 residues. The CDR3 sequence is CSASDARTVDTDTQYF. In DNA, the CDR3 is TGCAGTGCTAGTGACGCGCGGACAGTAGACACAGATACGCAGTATTTT.